The T cell receptor beta chain under discussion was sequenced for a study of T cells expressing NK-cell markers. Following a re-call of the 5' RACE reads, TCRdb has one entry per CDR3 protein and lacks DNA. The sample totals about 460,000 distinct CDR3 sequences. The CDR3 extends over 16 amino acids. CDR1 SGHRS and CDR2 YFSETQ come from the germline V gene. Comments on this clonotype: What it binds is not known.

Study findings and constraints: About 6 donors had dominant NKG2C+ clonotypes that comprised about 1.0-7.5% of their CD8+ T cells.

This chain joins TRBV5-1 and TRBJ2-7; TCRdb gives TRBD2 as the D gene, but with no DNA this cannot be confirmed. The clonotype originates from a woman aged 45-65 years in good health. Sequencing used blood T cells: a sorted CD56 or NKG2C T cell subset, CD4+ or CD8+ T cells, or bulk PBMC T cells (not recorded which). The CDR3 spells CASSFYPSGVDYEQYF.